This TCR beta chain was sequenced for a study of response to subunit inactivated influenza vaccine. General study findings and limits: Researchers suggested that each seasonal influenza vaccination recruits few new T cells.

Of note for this clonotype: Its antigen is not known.

TCRdb ran MiXCR on the RT-PCR reads and lists one entry per CDR3 protein. This sample yields 650,000 to 700,000 distinct CDR3 sequences, of which around 16% are seen a single time; roughly 12% belongs to the top ten. CDR3 length: 14 residues. J gave up 4 bases and V 5 bases, and 8 bases lay outside the gene matches. Germline CDR1 SGHVS, CDR2 FQNEAQ. This sequence was found in a man aged 50-60 years who received an inactivated influenza vaccine. This chain joins TRBV7-8 and TRBJ2-7, with 7 bases fitting TRBD1. The material was PBMCs from blood, obtained 12 days after vaccination. CDR3 sequence: CASSKGQRAYEQYF. The CDR3 DNA sequence: TGTGCCAGCAGCAAGGGACAGCGCGCTTACGAGCAGTACTTC.